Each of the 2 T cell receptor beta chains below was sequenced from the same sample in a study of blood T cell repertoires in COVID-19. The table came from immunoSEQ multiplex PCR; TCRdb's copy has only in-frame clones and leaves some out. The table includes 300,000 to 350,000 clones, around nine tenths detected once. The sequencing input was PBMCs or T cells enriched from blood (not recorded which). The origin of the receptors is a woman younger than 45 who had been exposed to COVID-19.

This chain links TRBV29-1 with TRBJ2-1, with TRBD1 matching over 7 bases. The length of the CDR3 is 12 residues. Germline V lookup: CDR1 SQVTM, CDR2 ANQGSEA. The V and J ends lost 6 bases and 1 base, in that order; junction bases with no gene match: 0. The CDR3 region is CSVGQSYNEQFF. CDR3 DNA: TGCAGCGTGGGACAGTCCTACAATGAGCAGTTCTTC.

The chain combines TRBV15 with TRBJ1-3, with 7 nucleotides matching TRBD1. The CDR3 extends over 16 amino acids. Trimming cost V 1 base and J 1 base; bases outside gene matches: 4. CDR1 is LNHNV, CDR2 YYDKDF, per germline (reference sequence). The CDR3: CATSRGDRFSGNTIYF. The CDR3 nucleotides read TGTGCCACCAGCAGAGGGGACAGATTTTCTGGAAACACCATATATTTT.